This T cell receptor beta chain originates from a study of Ad26.COV2.S vaccination and SARS-CoV-2 variants. Whole-study findings and limits: With respect to non-spike TCR breadth, vaccine and placebo recipients were similar.

The CDR3 runs 13 residues. Germline V gives CDR1 SGHRS, CDR2 YFSETQ. V was clipped by 7 bases and J by 2 bases, with 11 bases between them. Treatment given: roughly 20 received Ad26.COV2.S at low or high dose, single or two shots; several received placebo; per-sample allocation not given. Samples were taken on day 63 after the first vaccine or placebo injection. In regard to this clone: The antigen is unknown.

Data came from immunoSEQ multiplex PCR; TCRdb stores just in-frame clones and leaves some out. The sample carries about 400,000 clones, about 88% recorded once. This sample comprised peripheral blood, obtained in a trial of Ad26.COV2.S vaccine versus placebo. The chain couples TRBV5-1 to TRBJ2-3; D possibly uses TRBD1 or TRBD2 (5 bases each). This TCR was sampled from a person between 18 and 65 years old who received the Ad26.COV2.S COVID-19 vaccine or a placebo. CDR3 region: CASRPGTTDTQYF. CDR3 sequence (DNA): TGCGCCAGCCGGCCGGGGACCACAGATACGCAGTATTTT.